This T cell receptor (beta chain) originates from a study of metastatic and nonmetastatic thyroid tumors. In the study overall: From malignant and benign thyroid patients, repertoires in blood and in tumor or nodule tissue were compared. Broader study findings: When malignant thyroid tumors were compared with benign nodules, TCR beta diversity was reportedly significantly higher in the malignant tumors. This held in both blood and tumor samples.

A note on this clone: Its antigen is undetermined.

Original processing notes: Clinicopathological groups differed in CDR3, with these differences serving to build a distant-metastasis classifier for papillary thyroid cancer. TCRdb reprocessed the PCR reads via MiXCR. The V and J calls come from TCRdb's annotation, not from the publication. The data hold about 59,000 clones, with roughly 30% observed a single time. The CDR3 spans 13 residues. The V and J ends lost 6 bases and 7 bases respectively, with 13 bases between them. There were no patients who had received any treatment before thyroid surgery. The rearrangement uses TRBV12-3 or TRBV12-4 and TRBJ2-1; tentative D call: TRBD1 (5 bases). The receptor was derived from a female donor with papillary thyroid cancer or a benign thyroid nodule (not recorded which). Some clones in this sample may be carry-over from other donors' samples. Sequencing used blood. The CDR3 DNA sequence: TGTGCCAGCAGCCTACTACAGGTGAATGAGCAGTTCTTC. This translates into CASSLLQVNEQFF.